Described below is a single T cell receptor beta chain sequence and its context. There is no known antigen for this receptor. Base quality data are lacking; no much larger clone is found one base away. The germline V gene supplies CDR1 SGHRS and CDR2 YFSETQ. Taken from cysteine to phenylalanine, the CDR3 has 15 residues. The sequence is cut down to CDR3 DNA, 45 bases in frame from base 1. V loses 0 bases, J loses 0 bases, and the germline ends lie 9 bases apart. For every enrolled patient, mismatch repair deficiency was confirmed by either polymerase chain reaction or immunohistochemistry. TCR sequencing was carried out for three patients who responded to pembrolizumab therapy. Pembrolizumab PD-1 blockade was prospectively tested in advanced mismatch repair-deficient cancers, regardless of tissue of origin, in the phase II trial. Peripheral blood T cell samples were gathered serially, both before PD-1 blockade started and at multiple time points afterward. Blood sampling time points were reported as weeks after the first dose of pembrolizumab.

These data are taken from a study of PD-1 blockade in mismatch repair-deficient tumors (dated by TCRdb to the late 2010s). About the full investigation: Between late 2013 and 2016, the trial enrolled roughly 80 consecutive patients with approximately 12 types of mismatch repair-deficient cancer, all of whom had received prior treatment and were progressing. Tumor-associated T cell clones were tracked in the peripheral blood of patients responding to PD-1 blockade by deep sequencing of TCR CDR3 regions. Overall results and qualifications from the work: Tumor-resident clones, often undetectable in blood before treatment, expanded rapidly after pembrolizumab and then contracted, generally before radiologic responses.

The library was generated by the immunoSEQ multiplex PCR assay. TCRdb carries this immuneACCESS record with in-frame sequences only. Its versions omit some clonotypes, under half of them owing to an unresolved V gene in the studies checked, with the rest unexplained. This sample holds 77,000 or so clones; approximately 80% were observed only once. The ten largest clones take up around 5.5% of the sample. Here the chain combines TRBV5-1 and TRBJ2-5; no D gene can be assigned with confidence. The source material was peripheral blood, sampled 44 weeks after starting pembrolizumab. The receptor comes from an adult with mismatch repair-deficient cancer. CDR3 protein: CASSLEGADQETQYF. The DNA reads as follows: TGCGCCAGCAGCTTGGAAGGCGCGGACCAAGAGACCCAGTACTTC.